The subject of this entry is one T cell receptor (beta chain). Its antigen is currently not known. No quality values exist for individual bases; no much larger clone is one base distant. The data derive from a study of shared clonotypes between healthy human individuals (dated by TCRdb to 2020 to 2021). For the wider study: The cohort included three men and a couple of women between 18 and 49 years of age. For each donor, CD4 naive and CD4 memory were each given three plates, CD8 naive was given two plates, and CD8 memory was given one plate. Blood TCR repertoires of roughly five healthy adults were deeply sequenced to estimate repertoire size and the extent of clonotype sharing between individuals. Libraries were prepared and TCR repertoires were sequenced by different laboratories using diverse techniques, in order to increase sequencing depth and limit assay-specific biases. Each donor's leukapheresis produced roughly between roughly 0.9 and 8.9 billion PBMCs.

Using the deep immunoSEQ assay, TCR CDR3 regions were amplified from genomic DNA by multiplex PCR. Genomic DNA extracted from each cell subset was distributed evenly over all wells of several immunoSEQ 96-well plates, and each plate served as one replicate. For sorted subsets, about 220 ng of genomic DNA, equivalent to some 30,000 T cell genomes, went into each replicate PCR. Purified libraries were quantified with a Qubit 3.0 fluorometer, sized on a Bioanalyzer 2100, and re-quantified with the KAPA Library Quantification kit. Every immunoSEQ 96-well plate was sequenced on a separate single-read 150-cycle Illumina NextSeq 550 flow cell. Per the source publication's procedure: The immunoSEQ output contained only junctional sequences without quality scores, so filtering could not match that applied to full-length reads. Sequences were annotated with PyIR, a Python wrapper for IgBLAST v1.9, and V/J genes and CDR3 were assigned using IMGT germline references. Reads with weak V/J assignments (E-value above 1e-6), missing CDR3, stop codons, out-of-frame junctions, or ambiguous translated residues were removed. V3J clonotypes were defined as sequences sharing an identical inferred V gene, J gene, and CDR3 amino acid sequence. Percentage overlap between repertoires was calculated by dividing the number of shared unique clonotypes by the size of the smaller repertoire. RTK rarefaction, the Chao1 estimator, and Recon v2.1 estimates of unobserved clonotypes were used to assess repertoire richness. Generation probabilities were computed with OLGA for all TCRbeta clonotypes obtained by the gDNA method from several donors. Entries here come from immuneACCESS through TCRdb and include only in-frame sequences with V and J called. Some clones fail to appear in such tables; in the studies checked, an unresolved V gene covers under half of the shortfall, and the cause of the remainder is unknown. V and J calls and clone size follow that table, whereas D and trimming were derived from the DNA. The sample table lists roughly 1.4 million clones, 98% of them with a count of one. The top ten constitute 0.3% to 0.45% of the sample.

Measured from the cysteine to the phenylalanine, the CDR3 is 13 residues long. The CDR3 DNA has 39 bases and is translated from base 1. Donors were healthy HIV-negative adults with no recently reported acute infections or vaccinations. Every donor was a Caucasian adult residing in Nashville, Tennessee, USA. Magnetic negative selection was used to enrich CD4+ T cells, after which naive cells were positively selected on CD45RA and the negative fraction became the memory subset. Blood was collected by leukapheresis, and PBMCs were isolated by Ficoll-Histopaque density gradient centrifugation and then cryopreserved in liquid nitrogen vapor phase. Analytical flow cytometry was used to check the purity and quantity of every magnetically sorted T cell population. Genomic DNA was isolated from each sorted fraction and quantified by UV absorbance on a Nanodrop 2000c. Study-wide conclusions, independent of this receptor: Larger estimated clonotype richness was generally found for naive subsets than for memory subsets. Pairwise subsampling indicated that sequencing depth was expected to affect the degree of clonotype sharing among donors. Only blood was sampled, and tissue TCR repertoires likely differ from those in blood. Clonotypes shared by all four sorted-subset donors showed higher generation probabilities than non-shared clonotypes. Incomplete sequencing was indicated by rarefaction of sorted-subset datasets, despite the large sequencing depth. When a few donors were compared, the shared fraction of clonotypes was about 5.5% for naive CD4, 3% to 4% for naive CD8, roughly 2.3% for memory CD4, and under 0.5% for memory CD8. Because the study included only a small number of donors, the genetic and exposure-history diversity represented was limited.

Sequencing was performed on naive CD4+ T cells sorted from blood. The meaning of the sample's cell subset or site label: CD45RA+ positively selected. This chain is built from TRBV21-1 and TRBJ2-3. TRBV21-1 is a pseudogene segment. The TCR was taken from a man aged 25-45 years in good health. The CDR3 amino acid sequence is: CASSKEALNTQYF. DNA sequence: TGTGCCAGCAGCAAAGAGGCGCTAAATACGCAGTATTTT.